The clone carrying this T cell receptor beta chain was detected only once. Its antigen is currently unknown. Trimming took 2 bases from V and 14 from J; bases not matched to a gene: 4. This CDR3 spans 12 amino acids. Germline V CDR1 and CDR2: SEHNR, FQNEAQ (reference sequence). This specimen belongs to a study of a mutant IDH1 vaccine in newly diagnosed glioma. Regarding time point: week 5, during vaccination. Vaccination comprised doses that each held 300 ug of mutant IDH1 20-mer peptide, plus topical imiquimod. TCRdb's copy holds only in-frame clones and misses some; the assay was immunoSEQ multiplex PCR. The data show approximately 76,000 clones, roughly nine tenths seen once.

This TCR was sampled from a woman aged 45 to 65 with glioma. The V gene is TRBV7-9, the J gene TRBJ2-1; 9 positions match TRBD2. The specimen was PBMCs, collected from a glioma patient whose treatment included an IDH1 peptide vaccine. CDR3 loop: CASSLRLAGKFF. CDR3 nucleotides: TGTGCCAGCAGCTTACGTCTAGCGGGAAAGTTCTTC.